The 17 T cell receptor beta chains listed next were all sequenced from one sample in a study of spatial heterogeneity in lung cancer. In TCRdb, the 5' RACE reads were re-called with MiXCR into one record per CDR3 protein. The sample lists 5,500 to 8,000 distinct CDR3 sequences; less than 5.5% were seen once. The time point: sample taken at primary tumor resection. Whole RNA from tumor, nontumor lung or frozen PBMC was sequenced unsorted. The source material was normal lung tissue next to the tumor, sampled at surgery. The source of these receptors is a female donor with early-stage non-small cell lung cancer.

This clonotype was observed at least ten times. The chain combines TRBV15 with TRBJ1-5, with D unresolved. Germline-derived CDR1 and CDR2 are LNHNV and YYDKDF (reference sequence). The CDR3 totals 15 residues. With 3 bases removed from V and 4 bases from J, the gap between germline ends came to 13 bases. In DNA, the CDR3 is TGTGCCACCAGCAGGGGTACAGCGGAGAATCAGCCCCAGCATTTT. Amino acids: CATSRGTAENQPQHF.

This clonotype was found a few times. The V call is TRBV27, the J call TRBJ2-1; unclear D gene. CDR3 length: 12 amino acids. Between the trimmed V and J ends, which lost 0 bases and 9 bases, there was a span of 6 bases. Germline V CDR1 and CDR2: MNHEY, SMNVEV (reference sequence). CDR3 in DNA: TGTGCCAGCAGTTTATCTCGCGGTGAGCAGTTCTTC. It codes for CASSLSRGEQFF.

In its sample, this clonotype was seen many times. V is TRBV14 and J is TRBJ2-4; D gene unclear. Germline CDR1 reads SGHDN; CDR2 reads FVKESK. V shed 1 base and J shed 14 bases, with 12 bases lying between them. The CDR3 runs to 12 residues. The CDR3 reads CASSQVLQEKYF. The CDR3 bases are TGTGCCAGCAGCCAAGTCCTCCAGGAAAAGTACTTC.

This clonotype was seen many times. The chain is built from TRBV5-1 and TRBJ2-7; 8 bases fit TRBD2. Per germline, CDR1 SGHRS and CDR2 YFSETQ. V dropped 3 bases and J dropped 0; count of bases not matched to a gene: 8. CDR3 length: 16 amino acids. The CDR3 region is CASSSSLAGHSYEQYF. CDR3 DNA: TGCGCCAGCAGCTCCTCTCTAGCGGGCCACTCCTACGAGCAGTACTTC. The whole variable domain, filled in from reference TRBV5-1 and TRBJ2-7, reads KAGVTQTPRYLIKTRGQQVTLSCSPISGHRSVSWYQQTPGQGLQFLFEYFSETQRNKGNFPGRFSGRQFSNSRSEMNVSTLELGDSALYLCASSSSLAGHSYEQYFGPGTRLTVT.

On this clonotype: A single base separates this from a much larger clone, so it may be a read error. V is TRBV14 and J is TRBJ2-1; D possibly corresponds to TRBD2 (5 bases). This CDR3 comprises 17 residues. Per the germline V gene, CDR1 is SGHDN and CDR2 is FVKESK. The CDR3 is CASNQAASVGSYNEQFF. In DNA, the CDR3 is TGTGCCAGCAACCAAGCGGCTAGTGTGGGCTCCTACAATGAGCAGTTCTTC.

The genes are TRBV6-6 and TRBJ2-1; D is unresolved. The length of the CDR3 is 15 residues. Germline CDR1 is MNHNY and CDR2 is SVGAGI (reference sequence). V gave up 3 bases and J gave up 0 bases, with 9 bases separating them. CDR3 residues: CASSYTRGSYNEQFF. Written as DNA, the CDR3 is TGTGCCAGCAGTTATACTCGCGGCTCCTACAATGAGCAGTTCTTC.

Relative to its sample, this clonotype is medium-sized. V is TRBV5-1 and J is TRBJ2-1, with a weak D call TRBD1 (5 bases). The germline V and J ends were trimmed by 2 bases and 3 bases, with 9 bases remaining between them. The CDR3 runs to 14 residues. The germline gives CDR1 SGHRS, CDR2 YFSETQ. For the CDR3, the DNA is TGCGCCAGCAGCTTAGACAGCATCTACAATGAGCAGTTCTTC. Its translation: CASSLDSIYNEQFF.

This clonotype was seen only a few times. V and J are TRBV19 and TRBJ2-1; TRBD2 agrees at 8 bases. V lost 8 bases to trimming and J lost 2 bases; unmatched junction nucleotides: 8. The CDR3 sequence is 15 residues long. The germline gives CDR1 LNHDA, CDR2 SQIVND (reference sequence). This CDR3 reads CASGSGSGTYNEQFF. As DNA, the CDR3 is TGTGCCAGTGGGTCCGGTAGCGGGACCTACAATGAGCAGTTCTTC.

Ten or more counts support this clonotype. CDR3: CASTALVAGSTYNEQFF. The DNA of the CDR3 is TGTGCCAGCACAGCCCTGGTAGCGGGGTCCACCTACAATGAGCAGTTCTTC. The chain is built from TRBV5-6 and TRBJ2-1, with 8 bases matching TRBD2. Trimming removed 6 bases from V and 2 bases from J; junction bases left unmatched: 13. This CDR3 is built from 17 residues. The germline V gene has CDR1 SGHDT and CDR2 YYEEEE.

By sample fraction, this clonotype is medium-sized. The chain carries TRBV29-1 and TRBJ1-2; D remains unclear. From germline, CDR1 is SQVTM and CDR2 ANQGSEA. Between the trimmed V and J ends, which lost 5 bases and 3 bases, there was a span of 7 bases. The CDR3 is made up of 11 amino acids. This chain's CDR3 is CSVLLYYGYTF. The CDR3 DNA reads TGCAGCGTTCTACTATACTATGGCTACACCTTC.

This clonotype was observed many times. The chain links TRBV24-1 to TRBJ2-3; D is unresolved. Looked up from germline, CDR1 is KGHDR and CDR2 is SFDVKD. V shed 2 bases and J shed 2 bases, with 7 bases lying between them. CDR3 length: 14 residues. CDR3 in amino acids: CATSDSANTDTQYF. In nucleotides, the CDR3 is TGTGCCACCAGTGATTCTGCCAACACAGATACGCAGTATTTT.

This clonotype was observed at least ten times. The rearrangement uses TRBV6-2 or TRBV6-3 and TRBJ2-6; perhaps TRBD1 as D (5 bases). Germline loops: CDR1 MNHEY, CDR2 SVGEGT. This CDR3 has 16 residues. Trimming cost V 8 bases and J 0 bases, with 14 bases left between them. The CDR3 here is CASEGARLSGANVLTF. The CDR3 region has the DNA TGTGCCAGCGAAGGGGCCAGGCTCTCTGGGGCCAACGTCCTGACTTTC.

This clonotype has at least ten counts. J is TRBJ2-7 and V is TRBV2, with TRBD1 matching over 10 bases. CDR1 and CDR2 from the germline V gene are SNHLY and FYNNEI. The CDR3 loop spans 15 amino acids. J gave up 2 bases and V 6 bases, and 7 bases lay outside the gene matches. Here the CDR3 DNA reads TGTGCCAGCAGGAACCCCGGGACAGGGGCCTACGAGCAGTACTTC. The encoded protein is CASRNPGTGAYEQYF.

This clonotype was recorded at least ten times. The chain employs TRBV9 and TRBJ2-5, with D uncertain. Germline CDR1 SGDLS, CDR2 YYNGEE. The V end was cut by 4 bases, the J end by 3 bases, with 16 bases between. The CDR3 covers 15 residues. CDR3 sequence reads: CASSPRAKWEETQYF. CDR3 DNA sequence: TGTGCCAGCAGCCCCCGGGCCAAATGGGAAGAGACCCAGTACTTC. The complete variable domain, with remaining parts taken from reference TRBV9 and TRBJ2-5, reads DSGVTQTPKHLITATGQRVTLRCSPRSGDLSVYWYQQSLDQGLQFLIQYYNGEERAKGNILERFSAQQFPDLHSELNLSSLELGDSALYFCASSPRAKWEETQYFGPGTRLLVL.

This clonotype is medium-sized in the sample. The CDR3 region has the DNA TGCGCCAGCAGCCGCCGACTAGCAAGTGAGGGCTACGAGCAGTACTTC. Protein product: CASSRRLASEGYEQYF. V is TRBV4-1 and J is TRBJ2-7; 7 bases map to TRBD2. The CDR3 loop spans 16 amino acids. The germline V gene has CDR1 MGHRA and CDR2 YSYEKL. With 4 bases clipped from V and 3 bases from J, the junction kept 12 bases outside the gene matches.

The chain has TRBV6-1 and TRBJ2-2, with a tentative D call TRBD1 (5 bases). Germline V gene sequence: CDR1 MNHNS, CDR2 SASEGT. The CDR3 has 14 residues. The ends were cut back, 5 bases at V and 4 bases at J, with 11 bases in the middle. The CDR3 loop reads CASSPRQSTGELFF. Here the CDR3 DNA reads TGTGCCAGCAGTCCCAGACAGAGCACCGGGGAGCTGTTTTTT.

This clonotype is medium-sized by share. The V gene is TRBV9, the J gene TRBJ2-3; TRBD1 might be the D (5 bases). The V end was cut by 3 bases, the J end by 2 bases, with 7 bases between. CDR1 is SGDLS and CDR2 is YYNGEE in the germline V gene. The length of the CDR3 is 13 residues. The CDR3 DNA reads as TGTGCCAGCAGCGGACAGTTCACAGATACGCAGTATTTT. Protein: CASSGQFTDTQYF.